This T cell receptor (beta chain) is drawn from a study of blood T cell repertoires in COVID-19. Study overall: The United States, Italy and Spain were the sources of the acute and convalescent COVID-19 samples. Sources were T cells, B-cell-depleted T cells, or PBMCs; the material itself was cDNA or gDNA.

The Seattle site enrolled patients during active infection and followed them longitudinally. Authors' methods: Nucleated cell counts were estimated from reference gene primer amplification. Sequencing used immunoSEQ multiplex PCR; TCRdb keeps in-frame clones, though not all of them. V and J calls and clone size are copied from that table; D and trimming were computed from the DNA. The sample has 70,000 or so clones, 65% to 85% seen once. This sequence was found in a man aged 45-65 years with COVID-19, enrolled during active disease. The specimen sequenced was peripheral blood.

The CDR3 DNA sequence: TGCAGTGCTAGTCCCCTAGCGGGGTCATCCTACGAGCAGTACTTC. Protein product: CSASPLAGSSYEQYF. The genes are TRBV20-1 and TRBJ2-7; 9 bases map to TRBD2. In germline, CDR1 is DFQATT, CDR2 SNEGSKA (reference sequence). This CDR3 spans 15 amino acids. Germline trimming cut 3 bases from V and 1 base from J; bases unmatched to any gene: 7.